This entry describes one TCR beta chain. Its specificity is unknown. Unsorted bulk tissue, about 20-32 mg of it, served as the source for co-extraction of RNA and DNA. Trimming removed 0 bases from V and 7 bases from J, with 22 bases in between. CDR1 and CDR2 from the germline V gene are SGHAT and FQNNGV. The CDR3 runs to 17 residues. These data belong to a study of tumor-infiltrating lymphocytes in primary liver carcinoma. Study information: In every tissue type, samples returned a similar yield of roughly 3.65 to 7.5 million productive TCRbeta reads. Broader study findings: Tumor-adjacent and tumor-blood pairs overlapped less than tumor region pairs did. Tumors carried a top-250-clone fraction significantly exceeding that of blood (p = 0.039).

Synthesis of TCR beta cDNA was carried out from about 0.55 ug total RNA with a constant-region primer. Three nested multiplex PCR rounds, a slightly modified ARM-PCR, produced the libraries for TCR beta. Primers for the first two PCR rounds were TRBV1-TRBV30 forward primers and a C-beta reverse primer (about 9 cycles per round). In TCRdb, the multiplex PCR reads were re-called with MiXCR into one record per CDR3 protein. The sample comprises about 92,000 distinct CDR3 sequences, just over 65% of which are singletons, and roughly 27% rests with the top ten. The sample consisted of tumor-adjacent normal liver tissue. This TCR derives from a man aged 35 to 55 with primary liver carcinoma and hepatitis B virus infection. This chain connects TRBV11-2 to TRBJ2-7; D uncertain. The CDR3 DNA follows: TGTGCCAGCAGCTTAGACCCATTTTTGTCCCTCTCCTGTGAGCAGTACTTC. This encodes CASSLDPFLSLSCEQYF.